This TCR beta chain was sequenced in a study of OX40 agonist ivuxolimab in advanced cancers. Background on the study: Patients were roughly 83% male with ages roughly 23 to 79, mean about 65.

The CDR3 is made up of 14 amino acids. Germline lookup yields CDR1 SGDLS and CDR2 YYNGEE. V was shortened by 1 base and J by 1 base, with 7 bases between the two germline ends. The data were produced by immunoSEQ multiplex PCR, yet TCRdb's version contains in-frame clones alone and is incomplete. Of about 62,000 clones listed, roughly 87% were seen once; the top ten hold approximately 5.4%. Enrollment shut out patients with autoimmune disease history or systemic immunosuppression. The receptor comes from an adult with an advanced solid tumor such as melanoma, head and neck, liver or kidney cancer. The sample was CD4+ or CD8+ T cells sorted from blood, taken in a trial of the OX40 agonist ivuxolimab. The V gene is TRBV9, the J gene TRBJ2-3; the D is unclear. CDR3 coding DNA: TGTGCCAGCAGCGTATCGCCAGGCACAGATACGCAGTATTTT. Amino acid sequence: CASSVSPGTDTQYF.